Following are 19 T cell receptor beta chains from one sample sequenced in a study of cytomegalovirus exposure and HLA in healthy donors. TCRdb's copy holds only in-frame clones and misses some; the assay was immunoSEQ multiplex PCR. Of about 110,000 clones in the sample, around 89% were seen once. Sequencing input: PBMCs. The receptors derive from a young woman in good health and CMV-seropositive.

This chain links TRBV28 with TRBJ2-7; perhaps TRBD1 as D (6 bases). Trimming shortened V by 8 bases and J by 0 bases, and 17 bases separated the two germline ends. The length of the CDR3 is 15 residues. Germline CDR1 is MDHEN and CDR2 is SYDVKM. The CDR3 DNA is TGTGCCAGCGGTCCCTGGCAGGGGTCCTCCTACGAGCAGTACTTC. Amino acids: CASGPWQGSSYEQYF.

The rearrangement joins TRBV7-9 to TRBJ2-3; 9 bases line up with TRBD1. The CDR3 extends over 14 amino acids. The germline gives CDR1 SEHNR, CDR2 FQNEAQ (reference sequence). The V gene end was trimmed by 7 bases and the J gene end by 6 bases; junction bases not matched to a gene: 8. CDR3 loop: CASNRDREWDTQYF. The CDR3 DNA reads TGTGCCAGCAACCGGGACAGGGAGTGGGATACGCAGTATTTT. The full variable domain, completed using reference TRBV7-9 and TRBJ2-3, is DTGVSQNPRHKITKRGQNVTFRCDPISEHNRLYWYRQTLGQGPEFLTYFQNEAQLEKSRLLSDRFSAERPKGSFSTLEIQRTEQGDSAMYLCASNRDREWDTQYFGPGTRLTVL.

V usage is TRBV28 and J usage is TRBJ1-4, with a weak D call TRBD1 (5 bases). The ends were cut back, 2 bases at V and 2 bases at J, with 15 bases in the middle. The CDR3 spans 17 residues. CDR1 is MDHEN and CDR2 is SYDVKM in the germline V gene. CDR3 nucleotides: TGTGCCAGCAGTTTAAGGGTTGGAGGGACGACTAATGAAAAACTGTTTTTT. Protein sequence: CASSLRVGGTTNEKLFF.

The J gene is TRBJ2-7, the V gene TRBV5-1, with 8 nucleotides matching TRBD1. The V gene's germline CDR1 is SGHRS and CDR2 YFSETQ. The CDR3 is 15 residues long. J lost 7 bases, V lost 1 base, and 10 bases had no gene match. The CDR3 region is CASSLLAGGAGEQYV. In DNA form, the CDR3 reads TGCGCCAGCAGCTTGCTTGCAGGGGGCGCGGGGGAGCAGTACGTC.

V usage is TRBV5-4 and J usage is TRBJ2-3; perhaps TRBD2 as D (6 bases). V was clipped by 4 bases and J by 0 bases, with 12 bases between them. This CDR3 is 15 amino acids long. Germline CDR1 reads SGHNT; CDR2 reads YYREEE (reference sequence). The CDR3 is CASSPPGTSTDTQYF. The CDR3 DNA follows: TGTGCCAGCAGCCCGCCCGGGACTAGCACAGATACGCAGTATTTT.

The chain recombines TRBV6-1 with TRBJ1-2, with D possibly TRBD1 on 6 matching bases. The CDR3 loop spans 13 amino acids. Germline V CDR1 and CDR2: MNHNS, SASEGT. V gave up 6 bases and J gave up 1 base, with 9 bases separating them. CDR3 nucleotides: TGTGCCAGCAGCTACAGGGATAACTATGGCTACACCTTC. Translating it yields CASSYRDNYGYTF.

The chain combines TRBV19 with TRBJ2-3, with TRBD1 as a possible D gene (6 bases). Germline V gene data show CDR1 as LNHDA and CDR2 as SQIVND (reference sequence). V gave up 5 bases and J gave up 4 bases, with 13 bases separating them. There are 14 residues in the CDR3. The CDR3 sequence is CASSLGQRSDTQYF. CDR3 bases: TGTGCCAGTAGTCTAGGACAGCGATCAGATACGCAGTATTTT.

The chain is built from TRBV11-3 and TRBJ2-2, with D possibly matching TRBD2 (6 bases). CDR3 size: 16 residues. Germline-derived CDR1 and CDR2 are SGHNT and YENEEA. The germline V and J ends were trimmed by 1 base and 5 bases, with 14 bases remaining between them. The chain's CDR3 is CASSLGGSGSTGELFF. The CDR3, as DNA: TGTGCCAGCAGCTTAGGGGGTAGCGGAAGTACCGGGGAGCTGTTTTTT.

The chain combines TRBV7-9 with TRBJ2-7, with a weak D call TRBD2 (5 bases). Germline values: CDR1 SEHNR, CDR2 FQNEAQ (reference sequence). This CDR3 spans 13 amino acids. Trimming removed 2 bases at V and 4 bases at J, with 9 bases between. CDR3 in amino acids: CASSLLGGYEQYF. As DNA, the CDR3 is TGTGCCAGCAGCTTATTGGGCGGGTACGAGCAGTACTTC.

The gene calls are TRBV6-1 and TRBJ2-5; D is perhaps TRBD2 (5 bases). Germline CDR1 is MNHNS and CDR2 is SASEGT. The CDR3 sequence is 14 residues long. The V end was cut by 3 bases, the J end by 1 base, with 9 bases between. The DNA for the CDR3 is TGTGCCAGCAGTGAGGGAAGCGGCCAAGAGACCCAGTACTTC. Translation gives CASSEGSGQETQYF.

This clone was counted a few times. The chain couples TRBV9 to TRBJ1-2, with D possibly being TRBD1 (5 bases). This CDR3 has 16 residues. V was cut by 4 bases and J by 0 bases, with 16 bases left in between. Germline V gives CDR1 SGDLS, CDR2 YYNGEE. CDR3 sequence reads: CASSPSGAEPNYGYTF. The CDR3 DNA follows: TGTGCCAGCAGCCCGAGTGGGGCCGAACCTAACTATGGCTACACCTTC.

This chain links TRBV5-6 with TRBJ1-2; tentative D call: TRBD1 (6 bases). The CDR3 spans 15 residues. From germline, CDR1 is SGHDT and CDR2 YYEEEE. V was shortened by 4 bases and J by 4 bases, with 17 bases between the two germline ends. DNA for the CDR3: TGTGCCAGCAGCATACTGAACAGGGAGGGCTATGGCTACACCTTC. As protein: CASSILNREGYGYTF.

Here the CDR3 DNA reads TGTGCCAGCAGCTTATTAGGGGGGGGCGGGACCCAGTACTTC. Protein product: CASSLLGGGGTQYF. The chain couples TRBV11-2 to TRBJ2-5, with D maybe TRBD2 (7 bases). Trimming left V 2 bases short and J 7 bases short, with 14 bases between. The CDR3 totals 14 residues. CDR1 is SGHAT, CDR2 FQNNGV, per germline.

The chain joins TRBV2 to TRBJ2-1; 11 bases agree with TRBD1. Looked up from germline, CDR1 is SNHLY and CDR2 is FYNNEI. Losses at the gene ends were 6 bases for V and 4 bases for J; bases not matched to a gene: 5. The CDR3 has 15 amino acids. CDR3 sequence reads: CASRTGTGGYNEQFF. The CDR3 DNA reads as TGTGCCAGCAGGACCGGGACAGGGGGGTACAATGAGCAGTTCTTC.

The CDR3 spells CAVGTANTEAFF. CDR3 nucleotide sequence: TGTGCCGTCGGGACAGCGAACACTGAAGCTTTCTTT. This chain joins TRBV5-4 and TRBJ1-1, with TRBD1 identical over 7 bases. The J segment lost 1 base and the V segment lost 10 bases, leaving 4 bases of the junction unmatched. The CDR3 runs 12 residues. Germline-derived CDR1 and CDR2 are SGHNT and YYREEE (reference sequence).

This rearrangement joins TRBV7-2 to TRBJ2-5; 8 bases align to TRBD1. The germline V gene has CDR1 SGHTA and CDR2 FQGNSA. The CDR3 runs to 15 residues. The V gene end was trimmed by 3 bases and the J gene end by 2 bases; junction bases not matched to a gene: 5. This chain's CDR3 is CASSLFGQGQETQYF. CDR3 nucleotides: TGTGCCAGCAGCTTGTTCGGACAGGGACAAGAGACCCAGTACTTC.

The gene calls are TRBV9 and TRBJ1-6, with D unclear. Germline V lookup: CDR1 SGDLS, CDR2 YYNGEE. Between the trimmed V and J ends, which lost 4 bases and 7 bases, there was a span of 15 bases. This CDR3 is 15 amino acids long. CDR3 nucleotides: TGTGCCAGCAGCCGCCTCGACATTCAGAATTCACCCCTCCACTTT. Amino acids: CASSRLDIQNSPLHF. The variable domain in full, completed from reference TRBV9 and TRBJ1-6, reads DSGVTQTPKHLITATGQRVTLRCSPRSGDLSVYWYQQSLDQGLQFLIQYYNGEERAKGNILERFSAQQFPDLHSELNLSSLELGDSALYFCASSRLDIQNSPLHFGNGTRLTVT.

The chain combines TRBV28 with TRBJ2-7; 9 nucleotides line up with TRBD2. V lost 8 bases, J lost 3 bases, and 14 bases stayed unmatched. This CDR3 is built from 16 residues. CDR1 and CDR2 (germline): MDHEN, SYDVKM. CDR3 sequence reads: CASATQLAGGNYEQYV. CDR3 DNA sequence: TGTGCCAGCGCTACACAACTAGCGGGCGGGAACTACGAGCAGTACGTC.

The chain joins TRBV5-4 to TRBJ2-7; 10 bases agree with TRBD1. The CDR3 is made up of 14 amino acids. Losses at the gene ends were 6 bases for V and 2 bases for J; bases not matched to a gene: 5. The germline V gene encodes CDR1 SGHNT and CDR2 YYREEE (reference sequence). The DNA for the CDR3 is TGTGCCAGCACCCCCGGGACAGGGGCCTACGAGCAGTACTTC. Translating gives CASTPGTGAYEQYF.